This is a list of T cell receptor beta chains from one sample in a study of cytomegalovirus exposure and HLA in healthy donors. Method: immunoSEQ multiplex PCR; TCRdb's copy keeps in-frame clones and lacks some. The table records about 300,000 clones, 70% to 90% of them present only once. Sequences were obtained from PBMCs. Source of these receptors: a man aged 40-49 years in good health and CMV-seropositive. The CDR3 runs from the conserved cysteine through the conserved F or W. A D gene is named only where the DNA matches it firmly. The size of a clone is reported for some rows only, either as once, few or many, or as a class for expanded clones.

TRBJ1-1,-,TRBD1,TRBV27,CASSLSRGQGTAFF,TGTGCCAGCAGTTTATCGAGGGGACAGGGGACAGCTTTCTTT
TRBJ2-7,once,TRBD1,TRBV6-1,CASSETGVSNEQYF,TGTGCCAGCAGTGAAACAGGGGTTTCAAACGAGCAGTACTTC
TRBJ1-1,-,-,TRBV14,CASSLLGVNTEAFF,TGTGCCAGCAGCCTCCTGGGAGTGAACACTGAAGCTTTCTTT
TRBJ1-5,-,TRBD1,TRBV28,CASSLTGYGQPQHF,TGTGCCAGCAGCTTGACAGGGTACGGTCAGCCCCAGCATTTT
TRBJ2-7,-,TRBD1,TRBV28,CASSKGQVYEQYF,TGTGCCAGCAGTAAGGGACAGGTCTACGAGCAGTACTTC
TRBJ2-7,-,-,TRBV4-3,CASSQDRWSYYEQYF,TGCGCCAGCAGCCAAGACAGGTGGTCCTACTACGAGCAGTACTTC
TRBJ2-3,-,TRBD1,TRBV10-2,CASSAGQGRPDTQYF,TGCGCCAGCAGTGCTGGACAGGGGAGGCCAGATACGCAGTATTTT
TRBJ2-1,-,TRBD1,TRBV28,CASSLMTGSDEQFF,TGTGCCAGCAGTTTAATGACAGGGAGCGATGAGCAGTTCTTC
TRBJ2-7,-,TRBD1,TRBV27,CASSLGAGGYEQYF,TGTGCCAGCAGTTTAGGGGCAGGGGGCTACGAGCAGTACTTC
TRBJ2-1,-,TRBD2,TRBV19,CASNSIAGGHDEQFF,TGTGCCAGTAACTCCATAGCGGGAGGGCACGATGAGCAGTTCTTC
TRBJ2-5,-,TRBD2,TRBV7-8,CASSRLAGNQETQYF,TGTGCCAGCAGTCGACTAGCGGGAAACCAAGAGACCCAGTACTTC
TRBJ1-5,few,-,TRBV4-3,CASSQEGSDQPQHF,TGCGCCAGCAGCCAAGAAGGGAGTGATCAGCCCCAGCATTTT
TRBJ2-1,-,TRBD2,TRBV6-1,CASSEAGGHNEQFF,TGTGCCAGCAGTGAAGCGGGAGGGCACAATGAGCAGTTCTTC
TRBJ1-2,-,-,TRBV16,CASSPSQGWGYTF,TGTGCCAGCAGCCCCTCCCAGGGCTGGGGCTACACCTTC
TRBJ2-7,once,TRBD1,TRBV7-9,CSSSRRQGSPYEQYF,TGTTCCAGCAGCCGCCGACAGGGGTCTCCCTACGAGCAGTACTTC
TRBJ1-4,-,-,TRBV7-2,CSSPSRVGVEKLFF,TGTTCAAGCCCCAGCAGGGTAGGTGTTGAAAAACTGTTTTTT
TRBJ2-1,-,TRBD1,TRBV10-2,CASSRTGGDYNEQFF,TGCGCCAGCAGTCGGACAGGGGGCGACTACAATGAGCAGTTCTTC
TRBJ2-3,-,-,TRBV7-9,CASSLRGLTDTQYF,TGTGCCAGCAGCTTAAGGGGATTGACAGATACGCAGTATTTT
TRBJ1-1,few,TRBD1,TRBV6-5,CASSYSRTGNTEAFF,TGTGCCAGCAGTTACTCGAGGACAGGGAACACTGAAGCTTTCTTT
TRBJ2-1,many,-,TRBV11-3,CASSLSHEQFF,TGTGCCAGCAGTCTTAGTCATGAGCAGTTCTTC